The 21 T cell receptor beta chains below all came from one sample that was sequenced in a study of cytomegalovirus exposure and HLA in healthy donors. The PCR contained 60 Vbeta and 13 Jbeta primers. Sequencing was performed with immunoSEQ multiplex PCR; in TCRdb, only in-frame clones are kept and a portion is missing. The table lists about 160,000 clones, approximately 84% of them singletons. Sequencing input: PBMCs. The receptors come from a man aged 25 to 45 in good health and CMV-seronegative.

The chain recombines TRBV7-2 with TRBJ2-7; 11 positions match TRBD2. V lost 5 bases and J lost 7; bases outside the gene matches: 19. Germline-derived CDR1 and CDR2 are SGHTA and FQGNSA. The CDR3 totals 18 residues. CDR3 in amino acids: CASSQSASGRNRAFEQYF. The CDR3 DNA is TGTGCCAGCAGCCAAAGCGCTAGCGGGAGGAATAGGGCCTTTGAGCAGTACTTC.

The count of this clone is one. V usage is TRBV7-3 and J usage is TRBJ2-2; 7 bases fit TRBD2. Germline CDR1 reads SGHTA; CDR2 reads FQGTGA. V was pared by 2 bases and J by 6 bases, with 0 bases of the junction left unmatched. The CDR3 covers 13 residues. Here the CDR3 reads CASSLGGAGELFF. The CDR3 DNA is TGTGCCAGCAGCTTAGGGGGGGCCGGGGAGCTGTTTTTT.

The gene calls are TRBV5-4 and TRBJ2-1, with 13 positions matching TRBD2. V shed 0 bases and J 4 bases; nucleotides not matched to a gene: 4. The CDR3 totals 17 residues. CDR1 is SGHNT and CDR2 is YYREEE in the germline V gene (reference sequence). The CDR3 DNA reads TGTGCCAGCAGCTTGGGAGGACTAGCGGGAGATTACAATGAGCAGTTCTTC. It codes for CASSLGGLAGDYNEQFF. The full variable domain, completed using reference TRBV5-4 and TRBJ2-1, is ETGVTQSPTHLIKTRGQQVTLRCSSQSGHNTVSWYQQALGQGPQFIFQYYREEENGRGNFPPRFSGLQFPNYSSELNVNALELDDSALYLCASSLGGLAGDYNEQFFGPGTRLTVL.

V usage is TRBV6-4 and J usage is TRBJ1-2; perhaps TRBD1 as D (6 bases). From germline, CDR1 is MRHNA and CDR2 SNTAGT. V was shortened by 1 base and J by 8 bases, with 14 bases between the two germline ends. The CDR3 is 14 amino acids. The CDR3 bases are TGTGCCAGCAGTGACTACCCTGACAGGCGAGGCTACACCTTC. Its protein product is CASSDYPDRRGYTF.

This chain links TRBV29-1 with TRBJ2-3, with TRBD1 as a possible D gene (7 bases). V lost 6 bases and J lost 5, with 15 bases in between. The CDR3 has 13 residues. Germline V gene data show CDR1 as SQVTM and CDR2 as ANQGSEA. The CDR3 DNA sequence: TGCAGCGTCCAGGAGGGGGCAAGAGATACGCAGTATTTT. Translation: CSVQEGARDTQYF.

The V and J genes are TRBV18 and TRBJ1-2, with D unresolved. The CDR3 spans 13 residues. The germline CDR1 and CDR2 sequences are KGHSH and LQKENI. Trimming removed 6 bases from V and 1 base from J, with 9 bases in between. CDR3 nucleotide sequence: TGTGCCAGCTCGCCGTCAGATAACTATGGCTACACCTTC. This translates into CASSPSDNYGYTF.

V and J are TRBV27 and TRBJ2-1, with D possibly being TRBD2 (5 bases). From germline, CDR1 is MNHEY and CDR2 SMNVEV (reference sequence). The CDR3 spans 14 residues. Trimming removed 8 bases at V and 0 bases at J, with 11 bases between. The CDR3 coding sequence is TGTGCCAGCCGCGGGCCTCCCTCCTACAATGAGCAGTTCTTC. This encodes CASRGPPSYNEQFF.

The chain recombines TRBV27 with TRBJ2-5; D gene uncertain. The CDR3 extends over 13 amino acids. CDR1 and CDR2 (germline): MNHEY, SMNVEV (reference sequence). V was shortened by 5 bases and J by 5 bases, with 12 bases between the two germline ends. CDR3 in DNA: TGTGCCAGCAGTCCCTTATCGGTGGAGACCCAGTACTTC. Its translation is CASSPLSVETQYF.

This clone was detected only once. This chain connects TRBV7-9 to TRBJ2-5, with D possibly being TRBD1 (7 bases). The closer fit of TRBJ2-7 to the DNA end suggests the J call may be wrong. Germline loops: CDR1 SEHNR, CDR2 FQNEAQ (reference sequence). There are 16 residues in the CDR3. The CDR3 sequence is CASSRSPVQGEDEQYF. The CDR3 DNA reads TGTGCCAGCAGTCGAAGTCCGGTTCAGGGGGAGGACGAGCAGTACTTC.

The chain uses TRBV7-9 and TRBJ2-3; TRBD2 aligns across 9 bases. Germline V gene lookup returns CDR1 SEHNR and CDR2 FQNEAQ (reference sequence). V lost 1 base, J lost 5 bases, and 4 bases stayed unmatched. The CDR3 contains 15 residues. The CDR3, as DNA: TGTGCCAGCAGCTTAGGACTAGCGGTTGGAGATACGCAGTATTTT. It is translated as CASSLGLAVGDTQYF.

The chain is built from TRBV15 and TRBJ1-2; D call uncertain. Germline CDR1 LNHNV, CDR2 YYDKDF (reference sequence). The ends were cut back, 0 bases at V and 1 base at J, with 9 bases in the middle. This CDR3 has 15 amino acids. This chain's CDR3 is CATSREAQNNYGYTF. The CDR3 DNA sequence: TGTGCCACCAGCAGAGAGGCCCAGAATAACTATGGCTACACCTTC.

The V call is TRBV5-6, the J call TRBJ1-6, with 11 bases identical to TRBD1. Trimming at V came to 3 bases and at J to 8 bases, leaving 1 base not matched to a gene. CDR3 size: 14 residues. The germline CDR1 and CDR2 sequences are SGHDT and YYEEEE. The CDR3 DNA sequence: TGTGCCAGCAGCTGGGGACAGGGGGATTCACCCCTCCACTTT. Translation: CASSWGQGDSPLHF.

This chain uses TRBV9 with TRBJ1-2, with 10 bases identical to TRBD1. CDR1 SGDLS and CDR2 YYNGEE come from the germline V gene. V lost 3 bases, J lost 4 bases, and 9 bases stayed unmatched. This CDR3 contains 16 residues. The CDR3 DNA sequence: TGTGCCAGCAGCGCGAAGCGGGACAGGGGAAGCTATGGCTACACCTTC. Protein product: CASSAKRDRGSYGYTF. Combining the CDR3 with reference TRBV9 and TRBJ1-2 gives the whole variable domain DSGVTQTPKHLITATGQRVTLRCSPRSGDLSVYWYQQSLDQGLQFLIQYYNGEERAKGNILERFSAQQFPDLHSELNLSSLELGDSALYFCASSAKRDRGSYGYTFGSGTRLTVV.

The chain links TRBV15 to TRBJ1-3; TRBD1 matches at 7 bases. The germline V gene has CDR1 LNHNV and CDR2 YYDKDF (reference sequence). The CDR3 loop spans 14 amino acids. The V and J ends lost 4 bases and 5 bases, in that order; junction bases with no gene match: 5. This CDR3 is CATSIGTDRNTIYF. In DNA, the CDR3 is TGTGCCACCAGCATTGGGACAGACCGAAACACCATATATTTT.

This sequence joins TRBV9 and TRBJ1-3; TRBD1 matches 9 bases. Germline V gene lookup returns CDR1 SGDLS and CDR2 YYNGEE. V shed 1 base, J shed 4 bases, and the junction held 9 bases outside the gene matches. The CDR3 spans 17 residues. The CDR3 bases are TGTGCCAGCAGCGTATCCGGGACAGGGATTTTAGGAAACACCATATATTTT. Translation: CASSVSGTGILGNTIYF.

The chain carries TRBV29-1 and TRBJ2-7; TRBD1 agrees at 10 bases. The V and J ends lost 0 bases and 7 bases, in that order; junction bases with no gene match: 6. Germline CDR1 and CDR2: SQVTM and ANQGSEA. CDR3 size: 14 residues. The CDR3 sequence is CSVEDRDRGEEQYF. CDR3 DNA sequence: TGCAGCGTTGAAGATCGGGACAGGGGTGAGGAGCAGTACTTC.

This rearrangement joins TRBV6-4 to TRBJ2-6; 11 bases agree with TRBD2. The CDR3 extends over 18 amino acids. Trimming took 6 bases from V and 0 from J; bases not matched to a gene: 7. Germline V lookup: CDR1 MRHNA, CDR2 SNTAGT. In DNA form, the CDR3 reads TGTGCCAGCAGCCACACCGGGACTAGCGGCTCTGGGGCCAACGTCCTGACTTTC. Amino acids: CASSHTGTSGSGANVLTF.

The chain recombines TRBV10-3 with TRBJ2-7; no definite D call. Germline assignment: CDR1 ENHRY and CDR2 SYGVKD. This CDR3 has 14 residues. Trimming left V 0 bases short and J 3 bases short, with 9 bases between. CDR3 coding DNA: TGTGCCATCAGTGAGTCTCAGGCCGTCTACGAGCAGTACTTC. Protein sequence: CAISESQAVYEQYF.

The CDR3 loop is CASSQDRGLGYEQYF. The CDR3 coding sequence is TGCGCCAGCAGCCAAGATAGGGGGCTGGGCTACGAGCAGTACTTC. V and J are TRBV4-1 and TRBJ2-7; 7 bases fit TRBD1. The CDR3 totals 15 residues. Germline V lookup: CDR1 MGHRA, CDR2 YSYEKL. V shed 0 bases and J 3 bases; nucleotides not matched to a gene: 5.

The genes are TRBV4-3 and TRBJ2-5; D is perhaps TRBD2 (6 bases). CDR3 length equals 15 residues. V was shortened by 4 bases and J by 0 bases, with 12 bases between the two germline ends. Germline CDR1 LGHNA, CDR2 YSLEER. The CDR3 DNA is TGCGCCAGCAGCCGACTATTAGCGGACCAAGAGACCCAGTACTTC. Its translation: CASSRLLADQETQYF.

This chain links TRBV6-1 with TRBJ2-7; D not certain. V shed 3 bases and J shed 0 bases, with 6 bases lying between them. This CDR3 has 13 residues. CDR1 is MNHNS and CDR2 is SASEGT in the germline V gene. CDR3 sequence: CASSEQISYEQYF. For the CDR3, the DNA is TGTGCCAGCAGTGAGCAGATCTCCTACGAGCAGTACTTC.